This T cell receptor beta chain stems from a study of T cells after yellow fever vaccination. Comment on this clonotype: Antigen specificity is unknown.

A single record per CDR3 protein comes from TCRdb applying MiXCR to the 5' RACE reads. The sample includes about 74,000 distinct CDR3 sequences, approximately 7.7% of them seen just once. Study-level findings and limits: Contamination of FACS-sorted repertoires by abundant clonotypes from the bulk population could occur. Weaker, the secondary response had a peak occurring faster, on day 5 versus 15. Subsequent to the booster, the majority of primary-vaccination clones reappeared (96% CD4, 80% to 90% CD8).

The input for sequencing was CD8+ T cells sorted from PBMCs, taken 4 to 6 days after the first yellow fever vaccination. This sequence originates from a man between 18 and 35 years old who received the YFV17D yellow fever vaccine.

This chain's CDR3 is CASSLSGSPSYEQYF. The CDR3 DNA reads TGTGCCAGCAGCTTAAGTGGGTCCCCCTCCTACGAGCAGTACTTC. This chain uses TRBV11-2 with TRBJ2-7; unclear D gene. Germline V lookup: CDR1 SGHAT, CDR2 FQNNGV. V dropped 2 bases and J dropped 0 bases, with 11 bases sitting between them. The CDR3 totals 15 residues. Filled out from reference TRBV11-2 and TRBJ2-7, the complete variable domain reads EAGVAQSPRYKIIEKRQSVAFWCNPISGHATLYWYQQILGQGPKLLIQFQNNGVVDDSQLPKDRFSAERLKGVDSTLKIQPAKLEDSAVYLCASSLSGSPSYEQYFGPGTRLTVT.